Presented here are 30 T cell receptor beta chains from one specimen sequenced in a study of blood T cell repertoires in COVID-19. Data came from immunoSEQ multiplex PCR; TCRdb stores just in-frame clones and leaves some out. This sample has some 190,000 clones; roughly nine tenths occur once, and the top ten carry under 2.5%. Material for sequencing was PBMCs or T cells enriched from blood (not recorded which). The receptors were gathered from a woman aged 40 to 50 with acute COVID-19.

The J gene is TRBJ1-1, the V gene TRBV20-1, with a possible D match to TRBD1 (6 bases). Germline V gives CDR1 DFQATT, CDR2 SNEGSKA (reference sequence). Trimming removed 3 bases at V and 1 base at J, with 12 bases between. This CDR3 is built from 14 residues. As DNA, the CDR3 is TGCAGTGCTAGTTACGCAGGGGAGAACACTGAAGCTTTCTTT. It specifies CSASYAGENTEAFF.

The V gene is TRBV18, the J gene TRBJ1-1, with 7 bases identical to TRBD1. The CDR3 sequence is 14 residues long. V lost 6 bases to trimming and J lost 1 base; unmatched junction nucleotides: 5. Germline loops: CDR1 KGHSH, CDR2 LQKENI. The DNA of the CDR3 is TGTGCCAGCTCGCCCGGGACAGCGAACACTGAAGCTTTCTTT. Protein product: CASSPGTANTEAFF.

The J gene is TRBJ1-5, the V gene TRBV7-2; a weak D match, TRBD1 (5 bases). This CDR3 region has 13 residues. CDR1 and CDR2 from the germline V gene are SGHTA and FQGNSA. Deletions cut 5 bases from V and 7 bases from J, with 12 bases between. The CDR3 coding sequence is TGTGCCAGCAGCGTCAGGGTGGGCCAGCCCCAGCATTTT. Translated, it gives CASSVRVGQPQHF. Full variable domain (outside the CDR3, taken from reference TRBV7-2 and TRBJ1-5): GAGVSQSPSNKVTEKGKDVELRCDPISGHTALYWYRQSLGQGLEFLIYFQGNSAPDKSGLPSDRFSAERTGGSVSTLTIQRTQQEDSAVYLCASSVRVGQPQHFGDGTRLSIL.

The CDR3 spells CASSSRTGLYGYTF. CDR3 nucleotide sequence: TGTGCCAGCAGCTCCCGGACAGGTCTGTATGGCTACACCTTC. This chain uses TRBV13 with TRBJ1-2, with 7 bases identical to TRBD1. V shed 4 bases and J 5 bases; nucleotides not matched to a gene: 7. Germline V gene sequence: CDR1 PRHDT, CDR2 FYEKMQ (reference sequence). The CDR3 extends over 14 amino acids.

This clone occurred once. The chain has TRBV5-1 and TRBJ2-1; 10 bases are shared with TRBD2. Trimming at V came to 0 bases and at J to 1 base, leaving 1 base not matched to a gene. The CDR3 runs to 16 residues. Germline-derived CDR1 and CDR2 are SGHRS and YFSETQ. Written as DNA, the CDR3 is TGCGCCAGCAGCTTGGGTAGCGGGGGGTCCTACAATGAGCAGTTCTTC. It yields the protein CASSLGSGGSYNEQFF.

CDR3 nucleotide sequence: TGTGCCAGCAGCCAAGGGCCCCCCACTAGCGGGTCGTGGGGCGGTGAGCAGTTCTTC. It encodes CASSQGPPTSGSWGGEQFF. The chain links TRBV4-2 to TRBJ2-1; 9 nucleotides agree with TRBD2. Germline V CDR1 and CDR2: LGHNA, YNFKEQ. V lost 1 base and J lost 9; bases outside the gene matches: 19. CDR3 size: 19 residues.

The rearrangement uses TRBV7-8 and TRBJ2-7; TRBD1 matches 9 bases. Germline assignment: CDR1 SGHVS and CDR2 FQNEAQ. The CDR3 length is 14 residues. V lost 5 bases, J lost 5 bases, and 7 bases stayed unmatched. CDR3 DNA: TGTGCCAGCAGCCTGGGACAGGGACGGGACGAGCAGTACTTC. Protein product: CASSLGQGRDEQYF.

The gene calls are TRBV18 and TRBJ1-3; D is ambiguous. Deletions cut 0 bases from V and 0 bases from J, with 6 bases between. Germline V CDR1 and CDR2: KGHSH, LQKENI. The CDR3 consists of 15 residues. CDR3 nucleotide sequence: TGTGCCAGCTCACCACCAACTGACTCTGGAAACACCATATATTTT. It codes for CASSPPTDSGNTIYF.

The V and J genes are TRBV19 and TRBJ2-2, with 11 nucleotides matching TRBD2. This CDR3 region has 16 residues. Germline CDR1 and CDR2: LNHDA and SQIVND (reference sequence). The trim removed 5 bases at V and 6 bases at J, leaving 8 bases unmatched. The CDR3 nucleotides are TGTGCCAGTAGTCTCACTAGCGGGAGCGCGTCCGGGGAGCTGTTTTTT. Amino acids: CASSLTSGSASGELFF.

The genes are TRBV5-6 and TRBJ1-6, with 7 bases matching TRBD1. This CDR3 is built from 15 residues. Germline loops: CDR1 SGHDT, CDR2 YYEEEE. The V gene end was trimmed by 0 bases and the J gene end by 10 bases; junction bases not matched to a gene: 7. In nucleotides, the CDR3 is TGTGCCAGCAGCTTGGAAGGGGGCGGGGGGTCACCCCTCCACTTT. Amino acid sequence: CASSLEGGGGSPLHF.

CDR3 nucleotides: TGTGCCAGCAGCGTAGTTCTGGGTCGGAGCAGGGGCACAGATACGCAGTATTTT. Translating it yields CASSVVLGRSRGTDTQYF. This rearrangement joins TRBV9 to TRBJ2-3; D perhaps matches TRBD1 (5 bases). Trimming pared 0 bases from V and 1 base from J, leaving 18 bases between. From germline, CDR1 is SGDLS and CDR2 YYNGEE. The CDR3 covers 18 residues.

The chain combines TRBV5-1 with TRBJ1-1, with TRBD1 as a possible D gene (5 bases). Trimming removed 5 bases from V and 3 bases from J, with 11 bases in between. The CDR3 contains 13 residues. Germline V gene lookup returns CDR1 SGHRS and CDR2 YFSETQ. CDR3 sequence: CASSRQGDTEAFF. CDR3 coding DNA: TGCGCCAGCAGTCGTCAGGGTGACACTGAAGCTTTCTTT.

The rearrangement links TRBV3-1 (or the pseudogene TRBV3-2) to TRBJ2-1; D remains ambiguous. The V gene lost 4 bases and the J gene lost 8 bases, with 12 bases spanning the gap. The CDR3 has 13 residues. CDR1 and CDR2 from the germline V gene are LGHDT and YNNKEL (reference sequence). The DNA for the CDR3 is TGTGCCAGCAGCCCCATCAGGTCGGATGAGCAGTTCTTC. This gives the protein CASSPIRSDEQFF.

The chain recombines TRBV19 with TRBJ1-4; 8 bases align to TRBD1. V lost 1 base to trimming and J lost 0 bases; unmatched junction nucleotides: 7. Germline CDR1 LNHDA, CDR2 SQIVND (reference sequence). The CDR3 runs 18 residues. CDR3 DNA: TGTGCCAGTAGTATAGGGCCAGGGGGCATTGCAACTAATGAAAAACTGTTTTTT. Amino acid sequence: CASSIGPGGIATNEKLFF. Using reference TRBV19 and TRBJ1-4 for the parts outside the CDR3, the full variable domain is DGGITQSPKYLFRKEGQNVTLSCEQNLNHDAMYWYRQDPGQGLRLIYYSQIVNDFQKGDIAEGYSVSREKKESFPLTVTSAQKNPTAFYLCASSIGPGGIATNEKLFFGSGTQLSVL.

The chain has TRBV29-1 and TRBJ2-3; 7 bases match TRBD2. This CDR3 comprises 15 residues. V dropped 0 bases and J dropped 4; count of bases not matched to a gene: 7. Per germline, CDR1 SQVTM and CDR2 ANQGSEA. CDR3 protein: CSVEEGSREADTQYF. In DNA, the CDR3 is TGCAGCGTTGAAGAAGGGAGTCGGGAGGCAGATACGCAGTATTTT.

The chain is built from TRBV19 and TRBJ2-5; 9 nucleotides line up with TRBD2. This CDR3 is built from 15 residues. V lost 3 bases, J lost 1 base, and 3 bases stayed unmatched. Germline CDR1 LNHDA, CDR2 SQIVND (reference sequence). The CDR3 loop is CASSMGLAGQETQYF. The CDR3 coding sequence is TGTGCCAGTAGTATGGGACTAGCCGGCCAAGAGACCCAGTACTTC. Together with reference TRBV19 and TRBJ2-5, the CDR3 gives the full variable domain: DGGITQSPKYLFRKEGQNVTLSCEQNLNHDAMYWYRQDPGQGLRLIYYSQIVNDFQKGDIAEGYSVSREKKESFPLTVTSAQKNPTAFYLCASSMGLAGQETQYFGPGTRLLVL.

The gene calls are TRBV4-1 and TRBJ1-1, with D possibly TRBD1 on 5 matching bases. V was cut by 4 bases and J by 7 bases, with 19 bases left in between. The CDR3 loop spans 15 amino acids. Germline CDR1 and CDR2: MGHRA and YSYEKL. This CDR3 reads CASSPPIKGLGEAFF. The CDR3 DNA follows: TGCGCCAGCAGCCCGCCGATTAAGGGGTTAGGTGAAGCTTTCTTT.

The chain couples TRBV11-2 to TRBJ2-3; maybe TRBD1 (5 bases). CDR1 SGHAT and CDR2 FQNNGV come from the germline V gene. Trimming stripped 6 bases from V and 5 bases from J, with 21 bases between. This CDR3 is 16 amino acids long. CDR3 sequence reads: CASRTPGRRMGDTQYF. In DNA form, the CDR3 reads TGTGCCAGCAGAACCCCAGGGCGGCGGATGGGAGATACGCAGTATTTT.

V gene TRBV2 combines with J gene TRBJ1-1; unclear D gene. This CDR3 is 13 amino acids long. The germline CDR1 and CDR2 sequences are SNHLY and FYNNEI. Trimming took off 8 bases at V and 4 bases at J, with 14 bases between the two ends. CDR3 sequence reads: CASLAVYVTEAFF. CDR3 DNA sequence: TGTGCCAGCCTGGCCGTGTACGTCACTGAAGCTTTCTTT.

The V gene is TRBV7-2, the J gene TRBJ2-5; 9 bases are shared with TRBD1. The germline V gene encodes CDR1 SGHTA and CDR2 FQGNSA. V shed 2 bases and J 5 bases; nucleotides not matched to a gene: 3. The CDR3 extends over 14 amino acids. The CDR3 nucleotides read TGTGCCAGCAGCTTAAACAGGGGGCCTGAGACCCAGTACTTC. Translation gives CASSLNRGPETQYF.

The V call is TRBV6-5, the J call TRBJ2-5; 9 positions agree with TRBD2. The length of the CDR3 is 14 residues. Germline CDR1 and CDR2: MNHEY and SVGAGI. The V segment lost 7 bases and the J segment 2 bases; nucleotides outside the gene matches: 5. This CDR3 reads CASKAGGPQETQYF. Written as DNA, the CDR3 is TGTGCCAGCAAAGCGGGAGGCCCTCAAGAGACCCAGTACTTC.

This clone was picked up one time. The chain carries TRBV21-1 and TRBJ2-3; TRBD1 was called by the table and not checked on the DNA. TRBV21-1 is given as a pseudogene. The CDR3 sequence is 17 residues long. DNA for the CDR3: TGTGCCAGCAGCGATGCCCCGCTCAGGTGCCCCACAGATACGCAGTATTTT. It encodes CASSDAPLRCPTDTQYF.

The genes are TRBV19 and TRBJ2-1, with TRBD2 matching over 7 bases. The CDR3 consists of 14 residues. J gave up 4 bases and V 6 bases, and 6 bases lay outside the gene matches. CDR1 and CDR2 from the germline V gene are LNHDA and SQIVND (reference sequence). CDR3 DNA: TGTGCCAGTAGCTCTAGCGGTATTTACAATGAGCAGTTCTTC. This gives the protein CASSSSGIYNEQFF.

The chain couples TRBV5-1 to TRBJ1-2; TRBD1 agrees at 7 bases. Unmatched junction bases numbered 8, after V lost 1 base and J lost 2 bases. This CDR3 spans 16 amino acids. CDR1 is SGHRS, CDR2 YFSETQ, per germline. In DNA, the CDR3 is TGCGCCAGCAGCTTGCTACCGGGACAGCAAAACTATGGCTACACCTTC. Its translation: CASSLLPGQQNYGYTF. The entire variable domain, with the rest obtained from reference TRBV5-1 and TRBJ1-2, is as follows: KAGVTQTPRYLIKTRGQQVTLSCSPISGHRSVSWYQQTPGQGLQFLFEYFSETQRNKGNFPGRFSGRQFSNSRSEMNVSTLELGDSALYLCASSLLPGQQNYGYTFGSGTRLTVV.

V gene TRBV27 combines with J gene TRBJ2-5; 9 bases agree with TRBD1. Trimming cost V 0 bases and J 5 bases; bases outside gene matches: 13. CDR1 MNHEY and CDR2 SMNVEV come from the germline V gene (reference sequence). This CDR3 contains 18 residues. DNA of the CDR3: TGTGCCAGCAGTTTATCGGGACAGGGAAATGTAGGGGGCGAGACCCAGTACTTC. This codes for CASSLSGQGNVGGETQYF.

About this clone itself: The same CDR3 also results from other DNA sequences found in this sample. The chain is built from TRBV9 and TRBJ1-1; 7 nucleotides match TRBD1. This CDR3 comprises 14 residues. The V gene's germline CDR1 is SGDLS and CDR2 YYNGEE. The V and J ends lost 0 bases and 1 base, in that order; junction bases with no gene match: 0. CDR3 sequence reads: CASSVGDRNTEAFF. The CDR3 coding sequence is TGTGCCAGCAGCGTAGGGGACAGGAACACTGAAGCTTTCTTT.

The chain links TRBV19 to TRBJ1-6, with unresolved D. The CDR3 length is 17 residues. The germline V and J ends were trimmed by 5 bases and 6 bases, with 20 bases remaining between them. The germline V gene encodes CDR1 LNHDA and CDR2 SQIVND (reference sequence). CDR3: CASSLRAGSSSNSPLHF. The DNA of the CDR3 is TGTGCCAGTAGTTTACGTGCAGGTTCTTCGTCTAATTCACCCCTCCACTTT. Using reference TRBV19 and TRBJ1-6 for the parts outside the CDR3, the full variable domain is DGGITQSPKYLFRKEGQNVTLSCEQNLNHDAMYWYRQDPGQGLRLIYYSQIVNDFQKGDIAEGYSVSREKKESFPLTVTSAQKNPTAFYLCASSLRAGSSSNSPLHFGNGTRLTVT.

The table lists this clone with a count of one. The chain recombines TRBV18 with TRBJ1-2, with 9 bases that match TRBD1. Trimming removed 2 bases from V and 6 bases from J; junction bases left unmatched: 7. Germline assignment: CDR1 KGHSH and CDR2 LQKENI. CDR3 length: 15 amino acids. The DNA for the CDR3 is TGTGCCAGCTCACCATCCCTGGGACAGGGAGATGGCTACACCTTC. The encoded protein is CASSPSLGQGDGYTF.

The gene calls are TRBV19 and TRBJ2-3; 7 bases match TRBD2. The CDR3 loop spans 17 amino acids. Germline CDR1 LNHDA, CDR2 SQIVND (reference sequence). J was trimmed by 0 bases and V by 0 bases; bases with no gene match: 6. The CDR3 DNA reads TGTGCCAGTAGTATAGATCGGGGGGTAACTAGCACAGATACGCAGTATTTT. Translation: CASSIDRGVTSTDTQYF. The full variable domain, its missing parts supplied by reference TRBV19 and TRBJ2-3, is DGGITQSPKYLFRKEGQNVTLSCEQNLNHDAMYWYRQDPGQGLRLIYYSQIVNDFQKGDIAEGYSVSREKKESFPLTVTSAQKNPTAFYLCASSIDRGVTSTDTQYFGPGTRLTVL.

This chain links TRBV3-1 (or the pseudogene TRBV3-2) with TRBJ1-2, with D unclear. Trimming left V 6 bases short and J 7 bases short, with 15 bases between. The CDR3 totals 13 residues. Germline V gene sequence: CDR1 LGHDT, CDR2 YNNKEL (reference sequence). The CDR3 spells CASSPGRLSGYTF. The CDR3 DNA is TGTGCCAGCAGTCCCGGGAGGCTCTCTGGCTACACCTTC.